The clone carrying this T cell receptor beta chain was seen a few times. What it binds is not known. The record originates from a study of Graves' ophthalmopathy and Graves' hyperthyroidism. At the level of the study: If no ophthalmopathy appeared within 18 months of follow-up, hyperthyroidism was termed stable. Study results and limitations: Most thyroid clonotypes with frequency above 0.001 were detected in blood too. Separation of ophthalmopathy from stable hyperthyroidism was achieved by a 13-signature model, at roughly 88% sensitivity and roughly 81% specificity.

CDR3 regions of TCR beta were amplified from RNA transcripts. Following a first-round RT-PCR that used HTBI primers, a second-round multiplex PCR was carried out. One entry per CDR3 protein, called by TCRdb with MiXCR from the multiplex PCR reads. The sample yields about 590,000 distinct CDR3 sequences, less than 40% seen once. Trimming removed 5 bases from V and 4 bases from J, with 14 bases in between. CDR1 and CDR2 from the germline V gene are SNHLY and FYNNEI. The CDR3 consists of 14 residues. Sequenced: peripheral blood or thyroid tissue (not recorded which). The receptor comes from an adult man with Graves' hyperthyroidism. The chain employs TRBV2 and TRBJ1-2, with D unresolved. CDR3 in DNA: TGTGCCAGCAGTTTATTGCGGCAGAGCTATGGCTACACCTTC. Protein: CASSLLRQSYGYTF.